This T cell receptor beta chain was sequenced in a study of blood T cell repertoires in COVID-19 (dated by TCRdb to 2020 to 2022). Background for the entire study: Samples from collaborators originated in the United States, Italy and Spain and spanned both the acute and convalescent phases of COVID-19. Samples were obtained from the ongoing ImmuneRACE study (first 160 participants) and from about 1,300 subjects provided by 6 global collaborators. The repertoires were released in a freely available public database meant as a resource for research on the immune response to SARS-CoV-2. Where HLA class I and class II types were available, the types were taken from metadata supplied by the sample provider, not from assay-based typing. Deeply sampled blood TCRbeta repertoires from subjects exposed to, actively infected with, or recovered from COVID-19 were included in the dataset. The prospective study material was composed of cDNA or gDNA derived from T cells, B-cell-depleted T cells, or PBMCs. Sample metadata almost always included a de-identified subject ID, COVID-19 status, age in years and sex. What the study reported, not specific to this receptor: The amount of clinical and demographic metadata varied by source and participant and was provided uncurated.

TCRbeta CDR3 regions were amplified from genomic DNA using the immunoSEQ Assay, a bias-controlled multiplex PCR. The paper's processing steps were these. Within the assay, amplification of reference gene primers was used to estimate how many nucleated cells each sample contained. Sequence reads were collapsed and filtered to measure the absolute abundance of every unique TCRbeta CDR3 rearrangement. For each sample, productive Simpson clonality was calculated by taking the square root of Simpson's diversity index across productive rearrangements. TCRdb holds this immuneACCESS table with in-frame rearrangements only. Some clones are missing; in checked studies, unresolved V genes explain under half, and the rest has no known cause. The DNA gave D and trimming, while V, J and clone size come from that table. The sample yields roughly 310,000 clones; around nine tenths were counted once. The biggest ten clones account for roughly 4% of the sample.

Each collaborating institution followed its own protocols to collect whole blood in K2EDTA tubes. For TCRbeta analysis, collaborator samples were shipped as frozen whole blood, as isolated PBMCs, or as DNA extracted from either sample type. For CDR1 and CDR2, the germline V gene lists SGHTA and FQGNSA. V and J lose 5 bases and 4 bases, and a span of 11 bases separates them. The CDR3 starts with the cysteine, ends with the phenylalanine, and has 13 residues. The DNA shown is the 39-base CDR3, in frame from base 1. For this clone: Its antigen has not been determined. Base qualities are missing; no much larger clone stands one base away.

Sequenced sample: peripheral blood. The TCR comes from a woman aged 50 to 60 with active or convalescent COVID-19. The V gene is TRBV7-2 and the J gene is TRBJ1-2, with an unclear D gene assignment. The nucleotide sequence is TGTGCCAGCAGCGAGCGACGACTCTATGGCTACACCTTC. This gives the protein CASSERRLYGYTF.